One and the same sample provided the 14 T cell receptor beta chains below, sequenced in a study of blood T cell repertoires in COVID-19. The table came from immunoSEQ multiplex PCR; TCRdb's copy has only in-frame clones and leaves some out. In the table there are around 150,000 clones, more than 75% of which are singletons. The source material was peripheral blood. These receptors were obtained from a man aged 55 to 70 with acute or convalescent COVID-19.

This chain's CDR3 is CASSQDNTGRVEETQYF. The CDR3 DNA is TGCGCCAGCAGCCAAGATAACACAGGGCGGGTTGAAGAGACCCAGTACTTC. The V and J genes are TRBV4-1 and TRBJ2-5, with D perhaps TRBD1 (6 bases). V gave up 0 bases and J gave up 3 bases, with 17 bases separating them. The CDR3 length is 17 residues. The germline V gene has CDR1 MGHRA and CDR2 YSYEKL.

This rearrangement joins TRBV5-1 to TRBJ2-7; 9 bases align to TRBD2. The CDR3 is made up of 16 amino acids. Germline V CDR1 and CDR2: SGHRS, YFSETQ. Trimming at V came to 0 bases and at J to 2 bases, leaving 6 bases not matched to a gene. In DNA, the CDR3 is TGCGCCAGCAGCTTGGGTAGCGGGAGAATGGCCTACGAGCAGTACTTC. It translates to CASSLGSGRMAYEQYF. The full variable domain, rest sourced from reference TRBV5-1 and TRBJ2-7, is KAGVTQTPRYLIKTRGQQVTLSCSPISGHRSVSWYQQTPGQGLQFLFEYFSETQRNKGNFPGRFSGRQFSNSRSEMNVSTLELGDSALYLCASSLGSGRMAYEQYFGPGTRLTVT.

This chain connects TRBV19 to TRBJ2-5; D unclear. Germline V gene sequence: CDR1 LNHDA, CDR2 SQIVND (reference sequence). V lost 4 bases and J 2 bases, leaving 11 bases between the germline ends. This CDR3 has 14 residues. As DNA, the CDR3 is TGTGCCAGTAGTACTAGTAAAGTTCAAGAGACCCAGTACTTC. It is translated as CASSTSKVQETQYF.

This chain joins TRBV2 and TRBJ2-2, with 7 positions matching TRBD1. The CDR3 runs 15 residues. The germline CDR1 and CDR2 sequences are SNHLY and FYNNEI. J gave up 2 bases and V 7 bases, and 7 bases lay outside the gene matches. CDR3 protein: CASNVGGPNTGELFF. The CDR3 DNA reads TGTGCCAGCAACGTAGGGGGCCCTAACACCGGGGAGCTGTTTTTT.

In its sample, this clone was seen once. J is TRBJ2-1 and V is TRBV5-1; no reliable D call. Germline V gene sequence: CDR1 SGHRS, CDR2 YFSETQ. The CDR3 loop spans 14 amino acids. Trimming stripped 7 bases from V and 6 bases from J, with 17 bases between. The CDR3 DNA reads TGCGCCAGCGCCGTAGGCACCCCGGGCAATGAGCAGTTCTTC. Translating it yields CASAVGTPGNEQFF.

J is TRBJ2-3 and V is TRBV18; tentative D call: TRBD2 (6 bases). Germline V gene sequence: CDR1 KGHSH, CDR2 LQKENI. The CDR3 sequence is 16 residues long. Trimming removed 2 bases at V and 5 bases at J, with 17 bases between. The CDR3 loop reads CASSPFGRGTGDTQYF. CDR3 nucleotide sequence: TGTGCCAGCTCACCATTCGGGCGCGGGACCGGAGATACGCAGTATTTT. The entire variable domain, with the rest obtained from reference TRBV18 and TRBJ2-3, is as follows: NAGVMQNPRHLVRRRGQEARLRCSPMKGHSHVYWYRQLPEEGLKFMVYLQKENIIDESGMPKERFSAEFPKEGPSILRIQQVVRGDSAAYFCASSPFGRGTGDTQYFGPGTRLTVL.

This chain uses TRBV23-1 with TRBJ2-7, with D hard to call. TRBV23-1 falls under the ORF class, with uncertain function. There are 12 residues in the CDR3. The V gene lost 7 bases and the J gene lost 4 bases, with 11 bases spanning the gap. CDR3 nucleotide sequence: TGCGCCAGCACCTACAGTGGATACGAGCAGTACTTC. The encoded protein is CASTYSGYEQYF.

The rearrangement links TRBV4-2 to TRBJ2-3; 11 nucleotides agree with TRBD2. The CDR3 is 19 residues long. Germline CDR1 is LGHNA and CDR2 is YNFKEQ. With V trimmed by 0 bases and J by 0 bases, 8 bases remained unmatched. CDR3 DNA sequence: TGTGCCAGCAGCCAAGATTCCCAATCTAGCGGGAGGAGCACAGATACGCAGTATTTT. It is translated as CASSQDSQSSGRSTDTQYF.

The V call is TRBV3-1 (or the pseudogene TRBV3-2), the J call TRBJ2-1; D gene ambiguous. The CDR3 runs to 16 residues. V dropped 4 bases and J dropped 0 bases, with 13 bases sitting between them. In germline, CDR1 is LGHDT, CDR2 YNNKEL (reference sequence). CDR3 loop: CASSPMSRVSYNEQFF. The CDR3, as DNA: TGTGCCAGCAGCCCCATGTCTAGAGTCTCCTACAATGAGCAGTTCTTC.

In its sample, this clone was seen a few times. The chain carries TRBV5-6 and TRBJ2-5; 10 bases line up with TRBD2. The CDR3 totals 15 residues. The germline CDR1 and CDR2 sequences are SGHDT and YYEEEE. V was pared by 1 base and J by 6 bases, with 6 bases of the junction left unmatched. The CDR3 is CASSLSSGSRKTQYF. The CDR3 DNA follows: TGTGCCAGCAGCTTGTCTAGCGGGAGCCGAAAGACCCAGTACTTC. Combining the CDR3 with reference TRBV5-6 and TRBJ2-5 gives the whole variable domain DAGVTQSPTHLIKTRGQQVTLRCSPKSGHDTVSWYQQALGQGPQFIFQYYEEEERQRGNFPDRFSGHQFPNYSSELNVNALLLGDSALYLCASSLSSGSRKTQYFGPGTRLLVL.

This clone came up a few times. J is TRBJ2-5 and V is TRBV5-6, with D perhaps matching TRBD2 (5 bases). The ends were cut back, 0 bases at V and 1 base at J, with 7 bases in the middle. The CDR3 is 14 amino acids. The germline gives CDR1 SGHDT, CDR2 YYEEEE. CDR3 protein: CASSLVTTQETQYF. CDR3 bases: TGTGCCAGCAGCTTGGTGACTACCCAAGAGACCCAGTACTTC.

The J gene is TRBJ2-3, the V gene TRBV28; 9 bases are a match to TRBD1. CDR3 length equals 12 residues. The V gene's germline CDR1 is MDHEN and CDR2 SYDVKM. The V gene end was trimmed by 9 bases and the J gene end by 6 bases; junction bases not matched to a gene: 4. The chain's CDR3 is CASGTGTDTQYF. The CDR3 coding sequence is TGTGCCAGTGGGACAGGGACGGATACGCAGTATTTT.

The V call is TRBV10-3, the J call TRBJ2-7, with D maybe TRBD2 (6 bases). This CDR3 is 12 amino acids long. V lost 5 bases and J lost 3, with 8 bases in between. CDR1 and CDR2 (germline): ENHRY, SYGVKD. DNA of the CDR3: TGTGCCATCAGTCGGGGGAACTACGAGCAGTACTTC. It codes for CAISRGNYEQYF.

The V call is TRBV4-2, the J call TRBJ2-2; tentatively, D is TRBD2 (5 bases). The CDR3 is made up of 14 amino acids. Germline V gene data show CDR1 as LGHNA and CDR2 as YNFKEQ. V was clipped by 1 base and J by 4 bases, with 7 bases between them. The CDR3 DNA reads TGTGCCAGCAGCCAAGGGAGCGGCACCGGGGAGCTGTTTTTT. Translated, it gives CASSQGSGTGELFF.